One sample yielded the 7 T cell receptor beta chains listed below, sequenced in a study of beta chain features in type 1 diabetes. General study points: Within each of all four CD4+ subsets, Type 1 diabetes patients had TCRB CDR3s that were moderately but significantly shorter.

The investigators reverse transcribed all of the isolated RNA, so they sequenced expressed TCRB transcripts. Measured with immunoSEQ multiplex PCR; TCRdb has only the in-frame clones, and not every one. The sample lists about 740,000 clones, roughly 13% seen once, with about 0.02% in the top ten. Antigens for these TCRs are unknown. Source material: naive CD4+ T cells from blood. The receptors were gathered from a man aged 18 to 30 with type 1 diabetes.

This chain joins TRBV28 and TRBJ2-1, with 7 bases matching TRBD1. CDR3 length: 13 amino acids. Germline V gives CDR1 MDHEN, CDR2 SYDVKM. Trimming cost V 5 bases and J 9 bases; bases outside gene matches: 7. The CDR3 loop reads CASSEDRPAEQFF. The CDR3 DNA sequence: TGTGCCAGCAGTGAGGACAGGCCAGCTGAGCAGTTCTTC.

This clone was seen a few times. The V call is TRBV21-1, the J call TRBJ2-1; the table names TRBD2, a call not compared with the DNA. TRBV21-1 is an annotated pseudogene. The length of the CDR3 is 17 residues. The CDR3 bases are TGTGCCAGCAATAACCCCGGGACTAGCGGGGGGTCCAATGAGCAGTTCTTC. Protein sequence: CASNNPGTSGGSNEQFF.

The V call is TRBV5-1, the J call TRBJ1-4; TRBD1 agrees at 9 bases. The CDR3 consists of 17 residues. Germline CDR1 and CDR2: SGHRS and YFSETQ. Trimming cost V 0 bases and J 0 bases; bases outside gene matches: 3. The CDR3 DNA reads as TGCGCCAGCAGCTTGGTGGGACAGGGTGCAACTAATGAAAAACTGTTTTTT. This translates into CASSLVGQGATNEKLFF.

The chain joins TRBV11-3 to TRBJ2-1; no reliable D call. CDR3 length equals 13 residues. The ends were cut back, 8 bases at V and 4 bases at J, with 12 bases in the middle. Germline V gene data show CDR1 as SGHNT and CDR2 as YENEEA. CDR3 residues: CASSRSLYNEQFF. The DNA of the CDR3 is TGTGCCAGCTCCCGATCTCTTTACAATGAGCAGTTCTTC. The full variable domain, with the rest looked up from reference TRBV11-3 and TRBJ2-1, is EAGVVQSPRYKIIEKKQPVAFWCNPISGHNTLYWYLQNLGQGPELLIRYENEEAVDDSQLPKDRFSAERLKGVDSTLKIQPAELGDSAVYLCASSRSLYNEQFFGPGTRLTVL.

The J gene is TRBJ1-5, the V gene TRBV7-6, with a tentative D call TRBD1 (5 bases). The V gene lost 4 bases and the J gene lost 4 bases, with 8 bases spanning the gap. Germline V gene sequence: CDR1 SGHVS, CDR2 FNYEAQ. This CDR3 comprises 13 residues. Here the CDR3 reads CASSSSGNQPQHF. The CDR3, as DNA: TGTGCCAGCAGCTCATCAGGGAATCAGCCCCAGCATTTT.

The chain combines TRBV9 with TRBJ2-1, with 9 positions matching TRBD2. The ends lost 4 bases at V and 9 bases at J; junction bases unmatched: 8. The CDR3 has 14 residues. Germline V gives CDR1 SGDLS, CDR2 YYNGEE. CDR3 residues: CASSPPAGGGEQFF. In nucleotides, the CDR3 is TGTGCCAGCAGCCCTCCAGCGGGGGGAGGTGAGCAGTTCTTC.

V usage is TRBV30 and J usage is TRBJ1-6; D unclear. The CDR3 is 12 residues long. V lost 0 bases to trimming and J lost 7 bases, with 4 bases between them. CDR1 and CDR2 (germline): GTSNPN, SVGIG (reference sequence). CDR3 coding DNA: TGTGCCTGGAGTGTAATGAATTCACCCCTCCACTTT. The encoded protein is CAWSVMNSPLHF.